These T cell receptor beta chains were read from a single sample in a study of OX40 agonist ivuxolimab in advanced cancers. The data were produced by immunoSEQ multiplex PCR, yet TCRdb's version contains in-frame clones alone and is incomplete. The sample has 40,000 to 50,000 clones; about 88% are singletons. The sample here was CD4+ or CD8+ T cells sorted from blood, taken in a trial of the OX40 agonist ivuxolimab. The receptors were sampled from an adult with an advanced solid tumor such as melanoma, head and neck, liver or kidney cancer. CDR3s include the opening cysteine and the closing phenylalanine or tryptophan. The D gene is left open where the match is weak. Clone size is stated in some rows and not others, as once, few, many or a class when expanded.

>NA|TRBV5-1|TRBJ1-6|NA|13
CASSLDGNPPLHF
TGCGCCAGCAGCTTGGACGGGAATCCACCCCTCCACTTT
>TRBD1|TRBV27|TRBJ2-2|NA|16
CASSFLNRGVRGELFF
TGTGCCAGCAGTTTTTTGAACAGGGGGGTGAGGGGGGAGCTGTTTTTT
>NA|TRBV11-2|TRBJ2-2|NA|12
CASSYDHRELFF
TGTGCCAGCAGCTACGATCACCGGGAGCTGTTTTTT
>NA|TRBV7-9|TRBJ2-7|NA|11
CASSGKYEQYF
TGTGCCAGCAGCGGCAAATACGAGCAGTACTTC
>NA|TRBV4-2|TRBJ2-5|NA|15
CASSQDWGVQETQYF
TGTGCCAGCAGCCAAGATTGGGGTGTCCAAGAGACCCAGTACTTC
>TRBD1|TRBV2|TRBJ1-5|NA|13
CASSEKGAQPQHF
TGTGCCAGCAGTGAAAAGGGGGCACAGCCCCAGCATTTT
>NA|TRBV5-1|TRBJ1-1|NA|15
CASSPSLGRWTEAFF
TGCGCCAGCAGCCCTAGCCTGGGGAGATGGACTGAAGCTTTCTTT
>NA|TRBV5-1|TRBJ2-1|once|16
CASSSFSGRSYNEQFF
TGCGCCAGCAGCTCGTTTAGCGGACGCTCCTACAATGAGCAGTTCTTC
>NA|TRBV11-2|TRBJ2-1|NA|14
CASSLWGTNNEQFF
TGTGCCAGCAGCTTATGGGGAACTAACAATGAGCAGTTCTTC
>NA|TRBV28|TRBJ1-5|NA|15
CASKASAFSNQPQHF
TGTGCCAGCAAGGCCTCCGCTTTTAGCAATCAGCCCCAGCATTTT
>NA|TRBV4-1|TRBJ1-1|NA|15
CASSQVALGATEAFF
TGCGCCAGCAGCCAAGTGGCGTTAGGGGCCACTGAAGCTTTCTTT
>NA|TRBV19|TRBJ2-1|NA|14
CASSPRTIYNEQFF
TGTGCCAGTAGTCCGAGGACAATCTACAATGAGCAGTTCTTC
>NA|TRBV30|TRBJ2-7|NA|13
CAWSVGPSYEQYF
TGTGCCTGGAGTGTGGGACCCTCCTACGAGCAGTACTTC
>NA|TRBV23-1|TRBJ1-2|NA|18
CASSQSGGPPRPNYGYTF
TGCGCCAGCAGTCAATCGGGGGGGCCCCCGAGACCTAACTATGGCTACACCTTC
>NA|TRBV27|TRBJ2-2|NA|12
CASRAGDGELFF
TGTGCCAGCAGAGCAGGAGACGGGGAGCTGTTTTTT
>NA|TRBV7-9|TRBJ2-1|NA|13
CASSLGSSGEQFF
TGTGCCAGCAGCTTAGGGTCATCGGGTGAGCAGTTCTTC
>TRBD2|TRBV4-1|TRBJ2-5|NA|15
CASSRTSGSQETQYF
TGCGCCAGCAGCCGGACTAGCGGGAGCCAGGAGACCCAGTACTTC
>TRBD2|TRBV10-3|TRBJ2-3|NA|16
CAISAPTSGGTDTQYF
TGTGCCATCAGCGCACCAACTAGCGGGGGCACAGATACGCAGTATTTT
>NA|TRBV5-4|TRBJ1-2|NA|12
CAFLRTDYGYTF
TGTGCCTTTTTGCGAACGGACTATGGCTACACCTTC
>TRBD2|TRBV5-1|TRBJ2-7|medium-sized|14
CASSPSGTIDEQYF
TGCGCCAGCAGTCCTAGCGGGACCATTGACGAGCAGTACTTC
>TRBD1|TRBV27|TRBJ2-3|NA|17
CASSLAPGQGAPDTQYF
TGTGCCAGCAGTTTGGCCCCGGGACAGGGGGCACCAGATACGCAGTATTTT
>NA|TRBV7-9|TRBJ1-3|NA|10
CASSYSAIYF
TGTGCCAGCAGCTACTCGGCCATATATTTT